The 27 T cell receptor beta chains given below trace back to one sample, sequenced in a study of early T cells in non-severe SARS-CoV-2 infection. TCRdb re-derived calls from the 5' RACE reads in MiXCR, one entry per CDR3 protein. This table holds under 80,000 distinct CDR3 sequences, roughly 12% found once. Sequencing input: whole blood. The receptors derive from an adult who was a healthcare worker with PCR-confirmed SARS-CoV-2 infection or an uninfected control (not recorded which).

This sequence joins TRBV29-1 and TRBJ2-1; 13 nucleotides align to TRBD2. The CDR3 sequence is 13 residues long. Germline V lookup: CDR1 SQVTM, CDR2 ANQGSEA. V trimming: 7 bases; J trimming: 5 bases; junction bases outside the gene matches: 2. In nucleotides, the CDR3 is TGCAGCGCTGGGACTAGCGGGAACAATGAGCAGTTCTTC. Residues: CSAGTSGNNEQFF.

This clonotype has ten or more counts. CDR3: CATSRDKGLYEQYF. CDR3 in DNA: TGTGCCACCAGCAGAGATAAGGGGCTATACGAGCAGTACTTC. The V call is TRBV15, the J call TRBJ2-7; TRBD1 is a possible D gene (5 bases). Between the trimmed V and J ends, which lost 0 bases and 4 bases, there was a span of 10 bases. The CDR3 has 14 residues. CDR1 and CDR2 from the germline V gene are LNHNV and YYDKDF (reference sequence).

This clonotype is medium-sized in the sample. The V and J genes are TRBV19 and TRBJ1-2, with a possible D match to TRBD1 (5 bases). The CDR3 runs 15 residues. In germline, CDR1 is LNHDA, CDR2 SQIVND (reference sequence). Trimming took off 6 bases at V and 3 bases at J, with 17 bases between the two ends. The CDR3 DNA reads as TGTGCCAGTAGCCTCGATTCGGGGGTGTACTATGGCTACACCTTC. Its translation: CASSLDSGVYYGYTF.

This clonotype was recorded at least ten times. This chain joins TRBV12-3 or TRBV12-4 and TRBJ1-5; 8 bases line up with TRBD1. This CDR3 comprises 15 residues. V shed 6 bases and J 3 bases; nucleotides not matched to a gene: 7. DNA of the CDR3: TGTGCCAGCAGCTTTGACAGGGGCATCAATCAGCCCCAGCATTTT. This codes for CASSFDRGINQPQHF.

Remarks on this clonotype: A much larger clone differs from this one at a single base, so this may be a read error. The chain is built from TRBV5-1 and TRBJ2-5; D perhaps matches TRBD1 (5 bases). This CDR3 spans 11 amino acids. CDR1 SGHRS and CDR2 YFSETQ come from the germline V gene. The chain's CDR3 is CASRGQEIQYF. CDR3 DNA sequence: TGCGCCAGCAGGGGGCAAGAGATCCAGTACTTC.

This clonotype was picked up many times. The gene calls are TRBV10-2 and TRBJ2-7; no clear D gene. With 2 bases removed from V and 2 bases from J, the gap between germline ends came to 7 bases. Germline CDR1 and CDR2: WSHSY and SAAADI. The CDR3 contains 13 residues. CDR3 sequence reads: CASSEVLTYEQYF. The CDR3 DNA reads TGCGCCAGCAGTGAGGTCCTTACCTACGAGCAGTACTTC.

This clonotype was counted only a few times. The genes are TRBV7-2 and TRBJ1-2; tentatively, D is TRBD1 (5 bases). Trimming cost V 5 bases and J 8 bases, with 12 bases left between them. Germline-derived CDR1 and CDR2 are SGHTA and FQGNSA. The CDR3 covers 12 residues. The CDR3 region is CASSPPGYGYTF. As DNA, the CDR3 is TGTGCCAGCAGCCCCCCAGGGTACGGCTACACCTTC.

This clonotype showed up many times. CDR3 protein: CATRGAGKSGELFF. Here the CDR3 DNA reads TGTGCCACCAGGGGTGCGGGGAAGTCCGGGGAGCTGTTTTTT. The chain carries TRBV24-1 and TRBJ2-2, with D perhaps matching TRBD2 (6 bases). The CDR3 runs to 14 residues. Looked up from germline, CDR1 is KGHDR and CDR2 is SFDVKD. V was cut by 7 bases and J by 6 bases, with 14 bases left in between.

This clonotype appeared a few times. The CDR3: CASSFVDTEAFF. In DNA, the CDR3 is TGTGCCAGCAGCTTTGTAGACACTGAAGCTTTCTTT. The gene calls are TRBV5-5 and TRBJ1-1, with D hard to call. Germline V gene sequence: CDR1 SGHKS, CDR2 YYEKEE (reference sequence). The CDR3 length is 12 residues. V dropped 2 bases and J dropped 3 bases, with 5 bases sitting between them.

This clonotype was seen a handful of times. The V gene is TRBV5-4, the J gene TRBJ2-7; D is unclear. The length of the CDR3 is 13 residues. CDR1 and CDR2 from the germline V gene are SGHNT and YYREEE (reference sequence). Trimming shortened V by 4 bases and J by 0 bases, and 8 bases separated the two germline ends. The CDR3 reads CASSPPASYEQYF. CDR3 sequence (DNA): TGTGCCAGCAGCCCGCCGGCCTCCTACGAGCAGTACTTC.

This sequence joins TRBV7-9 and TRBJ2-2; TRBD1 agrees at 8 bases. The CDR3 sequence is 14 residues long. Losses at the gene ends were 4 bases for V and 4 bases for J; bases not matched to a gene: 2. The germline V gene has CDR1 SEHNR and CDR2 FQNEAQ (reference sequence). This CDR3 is CASSSGTGTGELFF. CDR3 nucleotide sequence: TGTGCCAGCAGCTCCGGGACAGGCACCGGGGAGCTGTTTTTT. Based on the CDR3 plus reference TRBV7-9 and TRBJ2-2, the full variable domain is DTGVSQNPRHKITKRGQNVTFRCDPISEHNRLYWYRQTLGQGPEFLTYFQNEAQLEKSRLLSDRFSAERPKGSFSTLEIQRTEQGDSAMYLCASSSGTGTGELFFGEGSRLTVL.

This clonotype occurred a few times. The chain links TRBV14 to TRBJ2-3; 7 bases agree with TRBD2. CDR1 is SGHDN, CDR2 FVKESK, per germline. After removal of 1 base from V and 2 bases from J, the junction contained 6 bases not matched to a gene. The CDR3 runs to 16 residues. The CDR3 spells CASSQVTSRHTDTQYF. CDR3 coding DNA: TGTGCCAGCAGCCAAGTGACTAGCAGACACACAGATACGCAGTATTTT.

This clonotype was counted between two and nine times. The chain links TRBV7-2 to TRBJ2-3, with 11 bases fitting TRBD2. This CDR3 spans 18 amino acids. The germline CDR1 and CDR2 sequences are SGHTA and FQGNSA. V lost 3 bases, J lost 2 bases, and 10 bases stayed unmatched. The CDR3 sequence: CASSLKLAGAHFTDTQYF. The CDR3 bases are TGTGCCAGCAGCTTGAAACTAGCGGGGGCGCATTTCACAGATACGCAGTATTTT.

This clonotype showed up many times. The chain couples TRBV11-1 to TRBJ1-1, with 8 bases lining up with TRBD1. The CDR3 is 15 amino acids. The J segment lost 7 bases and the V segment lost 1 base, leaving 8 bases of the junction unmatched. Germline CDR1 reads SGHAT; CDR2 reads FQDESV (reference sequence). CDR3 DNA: TGTGCCAGCAGCTTAGTGGGCAGGGGGCTTGATGAAGCTTTCTTT. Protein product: CASSLVGRGLDEAFF.

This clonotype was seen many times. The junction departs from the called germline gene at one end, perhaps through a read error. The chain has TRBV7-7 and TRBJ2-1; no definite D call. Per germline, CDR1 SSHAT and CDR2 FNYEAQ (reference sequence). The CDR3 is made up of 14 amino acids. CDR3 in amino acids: CASSPGVRNGEQFF. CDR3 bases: TGTGCTAGCAGCCCTGGGGTGAGAAACGGTGAGCAGTTCTTC. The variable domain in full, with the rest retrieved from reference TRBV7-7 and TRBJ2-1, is GAGVSQSPRYKVTKRGQDVTLRCDPISSHATLYWYQQALGQGPEFLTYFNYEAQPDKSGLPSDRFSAERPEGSISTLTIQRTEQRDSAMYRCASSPGVRNGEQFFGPGTRLTVL.

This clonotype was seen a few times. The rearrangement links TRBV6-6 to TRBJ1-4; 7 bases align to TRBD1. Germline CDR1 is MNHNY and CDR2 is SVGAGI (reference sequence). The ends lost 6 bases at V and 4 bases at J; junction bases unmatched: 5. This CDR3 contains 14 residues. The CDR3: CASRTTGNNEKLFF. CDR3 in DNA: TGTGCCAGCAGGACGACAGGGAATAATGAAAAACTGTTTTTT.

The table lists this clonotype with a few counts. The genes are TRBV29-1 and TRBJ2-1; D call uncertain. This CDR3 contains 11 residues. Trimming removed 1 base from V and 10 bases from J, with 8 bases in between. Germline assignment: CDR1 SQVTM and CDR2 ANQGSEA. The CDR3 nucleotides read TGCAGCGTTGAAGTCCTCCAAGAGCAGTTCTTC. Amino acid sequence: CSVEVLQEQFF.

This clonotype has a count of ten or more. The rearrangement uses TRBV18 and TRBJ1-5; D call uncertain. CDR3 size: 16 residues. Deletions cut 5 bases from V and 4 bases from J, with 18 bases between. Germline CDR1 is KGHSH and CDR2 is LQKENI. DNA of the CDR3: TGTGCCAGCTCAGCCCCCGGGGTCAGAGGAAATCAGCCCCAGCATTTT. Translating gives CASSAPGVRGNQPQHF.

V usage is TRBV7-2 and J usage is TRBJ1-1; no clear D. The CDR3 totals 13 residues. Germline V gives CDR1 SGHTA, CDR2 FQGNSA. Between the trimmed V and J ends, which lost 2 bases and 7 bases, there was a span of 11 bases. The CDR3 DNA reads TGTGCCAGCAGCTTATGGGTCATTGGTGAAGCTTTCTTT. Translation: CASSLWVIGEAFF.

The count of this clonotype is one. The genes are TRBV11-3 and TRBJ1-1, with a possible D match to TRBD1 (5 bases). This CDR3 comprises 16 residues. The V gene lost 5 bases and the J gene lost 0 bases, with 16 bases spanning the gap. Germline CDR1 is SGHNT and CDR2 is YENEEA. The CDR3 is CASSPGGRRLNTEAFF. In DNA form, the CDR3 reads TGTGCCAGCAGCCCGGGGGGTAGGAGGCTGAACACTGAAGCTTTCTTT. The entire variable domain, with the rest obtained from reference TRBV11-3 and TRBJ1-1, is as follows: EAGVVQSPRYKIIEKKQPVAFWCNPISGHNTLYWYLQNLGQGPELLIRYENEEAVDDSQLPKDRFSAERLKGVDSTLKIQPAELGDSAVYLCASSPGGRRLNTEAFFGQGTRLTVV.

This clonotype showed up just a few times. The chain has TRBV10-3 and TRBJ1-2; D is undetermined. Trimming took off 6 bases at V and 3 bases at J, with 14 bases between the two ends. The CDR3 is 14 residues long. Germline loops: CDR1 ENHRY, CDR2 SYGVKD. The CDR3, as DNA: TGTGCCATCAGCGCCCCCGGGGTCGACTATGGCTACACCTTC. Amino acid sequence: CAISAPGVDYGYTF.

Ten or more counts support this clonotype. In nucleotides, the CDR3 is TGTGCCAGCAGTTTACCGGGAGGGGACTACAATGAGCAGTTCTTC. Its translation is CASSLPGGDYNEQFF. This chain connects TRBV28 to TRBJ2-1; 8 bases line up with TRBD2. V shed 2 bases and J 3 bases; nucleotides not matched to a gene: 3. CDR1 MDHEN and CDR2 SYDVKM come from the germline V gene. This CDR3 spans 15 amino acids.

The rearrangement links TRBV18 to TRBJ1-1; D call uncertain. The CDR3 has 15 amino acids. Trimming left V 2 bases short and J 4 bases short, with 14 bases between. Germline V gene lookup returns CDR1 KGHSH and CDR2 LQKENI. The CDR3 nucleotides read TGTGCCAGCTCACCATGGGATCGGGTGGGCACTGAAGCTTTCTTT. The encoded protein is CASSPWDRVGTEAFF.

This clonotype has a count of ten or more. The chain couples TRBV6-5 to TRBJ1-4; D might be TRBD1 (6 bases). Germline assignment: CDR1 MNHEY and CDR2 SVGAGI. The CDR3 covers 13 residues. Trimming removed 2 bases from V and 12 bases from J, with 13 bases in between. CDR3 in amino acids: CASSYREKGELFF. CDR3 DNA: TGTGCCAGCAGTTACAGGGAGAAGGGGGAACTGTTTTTT.

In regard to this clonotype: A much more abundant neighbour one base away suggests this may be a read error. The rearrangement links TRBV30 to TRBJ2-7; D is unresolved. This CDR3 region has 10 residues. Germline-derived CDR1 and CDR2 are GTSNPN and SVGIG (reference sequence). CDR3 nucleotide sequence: TGTGCGCTAGTGGACTACGAGCAGTACTTC. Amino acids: CALVDYEQYF.

CDR3 in DNA: TGCAGTGCTTCCCGACATACGGCCGAAAAACTGTTTTTT. Encoded protein: CSASRHTAEKLFF. The chain couples TRBV20-1 to TRBJ1-4; D remains ambiguous. This CDR3 is built from 13 residues. Germline-derived CDR1 and CDR2 are DFQATT and SNEGSKA (reference sequence). V was pared by 5 bases and J by 8 bases, with 15 bases between.

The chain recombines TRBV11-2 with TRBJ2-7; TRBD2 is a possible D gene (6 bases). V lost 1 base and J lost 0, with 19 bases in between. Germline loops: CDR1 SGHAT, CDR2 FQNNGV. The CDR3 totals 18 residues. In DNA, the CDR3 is TGTGCCAGCAGCTTAGTGACGGGACTGGCGGATTTCTCCTACGAGCAGTACTTC. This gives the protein CASSLVTGLADFSYEQYF. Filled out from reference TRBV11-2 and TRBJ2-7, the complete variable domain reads EAGVAQSPRYKIIEKRQSVAFWCNPISGHATLYWYQQILGQGPKLLIQFQNNGVVDDSQLPKDRFSAERLKGVDSTLKIQPAKLEDSAVYLCASSLVTGLADFSYEQYFGPGTRLTVT.